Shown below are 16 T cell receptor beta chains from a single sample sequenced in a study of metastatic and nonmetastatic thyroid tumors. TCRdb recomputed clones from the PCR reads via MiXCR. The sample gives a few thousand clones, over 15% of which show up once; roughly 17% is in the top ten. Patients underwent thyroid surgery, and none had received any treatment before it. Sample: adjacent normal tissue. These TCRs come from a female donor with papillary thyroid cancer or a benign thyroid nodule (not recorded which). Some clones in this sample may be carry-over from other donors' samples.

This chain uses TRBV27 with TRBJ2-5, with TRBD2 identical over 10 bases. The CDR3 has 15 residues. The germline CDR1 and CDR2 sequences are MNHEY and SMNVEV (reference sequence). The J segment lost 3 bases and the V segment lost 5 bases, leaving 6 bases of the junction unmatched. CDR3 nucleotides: TGTGCCAGCAGTACGGGGACTAGCGCCAAAGAGACCCAGTACTTC. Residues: CASSTGTSAKETQYF.

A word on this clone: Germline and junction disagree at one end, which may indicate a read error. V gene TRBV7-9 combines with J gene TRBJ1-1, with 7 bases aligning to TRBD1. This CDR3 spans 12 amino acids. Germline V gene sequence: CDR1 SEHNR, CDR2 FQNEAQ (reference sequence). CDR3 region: CASSRDRDEASF. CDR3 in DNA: TGTGCCAGCAGCCGTGACAGGGATGAAGCTTCCTTT.

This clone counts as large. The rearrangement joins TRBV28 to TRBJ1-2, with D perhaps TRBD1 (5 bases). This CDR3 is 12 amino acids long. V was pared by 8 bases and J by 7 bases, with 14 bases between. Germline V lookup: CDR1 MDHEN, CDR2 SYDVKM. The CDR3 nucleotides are TGTGCCAGCCAGGGATTCCGAGGTGGCTACACCTTC. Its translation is CASQGFRGGYTF.

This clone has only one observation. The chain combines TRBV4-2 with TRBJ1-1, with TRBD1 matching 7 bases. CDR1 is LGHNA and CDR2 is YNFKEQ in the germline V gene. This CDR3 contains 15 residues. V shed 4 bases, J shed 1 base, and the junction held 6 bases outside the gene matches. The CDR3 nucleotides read TGTGCCAGCAGCCCGAGACAGGGCGGGAACACTGAAGCTTTCTTT. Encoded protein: CASSPRQGGNTEAFF.

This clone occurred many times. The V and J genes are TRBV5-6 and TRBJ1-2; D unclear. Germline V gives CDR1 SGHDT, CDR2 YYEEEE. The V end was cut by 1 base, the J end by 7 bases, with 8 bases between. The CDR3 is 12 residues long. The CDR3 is CASSLFVFGYTF. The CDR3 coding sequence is TGTGCCAGCAGCTTGTTTGTGTTTGGCTACACCTTC.

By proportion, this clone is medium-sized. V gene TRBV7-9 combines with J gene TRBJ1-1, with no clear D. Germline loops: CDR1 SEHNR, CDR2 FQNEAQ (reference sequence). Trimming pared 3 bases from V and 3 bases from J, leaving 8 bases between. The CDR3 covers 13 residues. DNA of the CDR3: TGTGCCAGCAGCTTCGGAGGAGACACTGAAGCTTTCTTT. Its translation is CASSFGGDTEAFF. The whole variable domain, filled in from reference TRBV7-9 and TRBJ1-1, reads DTGVSQNPRHKITKRGQNVTFRCDPISEHNRLYWYRQTLGQGPEFLTYFQNEAQLEKSRLLSDRFSAERPKGSFSTLEIQRTEQGDSAMYLCASSFGGDTEAFFGQGTRLTVV.

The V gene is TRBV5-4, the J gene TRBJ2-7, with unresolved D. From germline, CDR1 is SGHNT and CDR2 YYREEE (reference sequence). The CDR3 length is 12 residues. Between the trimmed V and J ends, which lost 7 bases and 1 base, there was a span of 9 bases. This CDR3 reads CASQLLSYEQYF. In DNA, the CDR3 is TGTGCCAGCCAACTCCTATCCTACGAGCAGTACTTC.

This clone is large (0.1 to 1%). CDR3 sequence (DNA): TGTGCCAGCAGTTCCGTAGGCTACGAGCAGTACGTC. Amino acid sequence: CASSSVGYEQYV. The V and J genes are TRBV28 and TRBJ2-7; D is unclear. The CDR3 extends over 12 amino acids. Between the trimmed V and J ends, which lost 4 bases and 3 bases, there was a span of 7 bases. In germline, CDR1 is MDHEN, CDR2 SYDVKM.

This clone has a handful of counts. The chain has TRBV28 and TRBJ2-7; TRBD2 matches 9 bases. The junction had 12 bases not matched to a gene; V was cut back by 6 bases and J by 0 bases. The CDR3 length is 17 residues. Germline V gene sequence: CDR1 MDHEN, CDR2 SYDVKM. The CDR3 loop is CASSLLAGGSSSYEQYF. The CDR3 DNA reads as TGTGCCAGCAGCCTACTAGCGGGTGGATCAAGCTCCTACGAGCAGTACTTC.

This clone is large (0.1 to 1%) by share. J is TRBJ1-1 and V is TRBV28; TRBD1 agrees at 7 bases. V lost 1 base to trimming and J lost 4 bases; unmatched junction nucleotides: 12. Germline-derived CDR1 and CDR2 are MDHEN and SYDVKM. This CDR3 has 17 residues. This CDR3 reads CASSLFSTGASSTEAFF. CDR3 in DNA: TGTGCCAGCAGTTTATTCAGTACAGGGGCAAGTAGCACTGAAGCTTTCTTT. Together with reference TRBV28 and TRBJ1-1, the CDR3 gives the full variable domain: DVKVTQSSRYLVKRTGEKVFLECVQDMDHENMFWYRQDPGLGLRLIYFSYDVKMKEKGDIPEGYSVSREKKERFSLILESASTNQTSMYLCASSLFSTGASSTEAFFGQGTRLTVV.

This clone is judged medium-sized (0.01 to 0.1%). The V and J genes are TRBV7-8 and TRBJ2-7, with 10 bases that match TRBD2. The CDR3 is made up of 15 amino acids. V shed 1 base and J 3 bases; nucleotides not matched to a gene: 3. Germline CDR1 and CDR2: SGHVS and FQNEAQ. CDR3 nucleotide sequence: TGTGCCAGCAGCTTAGTGGCTAGCGGGAGCTACGAGCAGTACGTC. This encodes CASSLVASGSYEQYV.

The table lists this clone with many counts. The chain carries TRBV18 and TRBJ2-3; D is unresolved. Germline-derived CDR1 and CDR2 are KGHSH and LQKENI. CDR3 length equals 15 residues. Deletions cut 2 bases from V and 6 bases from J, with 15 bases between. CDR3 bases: TGTGCCAGCTCACCAGTAGATAGGAGAACCGATACGCAGTATTTT. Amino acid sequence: CASSPVDRRTDTQYF.

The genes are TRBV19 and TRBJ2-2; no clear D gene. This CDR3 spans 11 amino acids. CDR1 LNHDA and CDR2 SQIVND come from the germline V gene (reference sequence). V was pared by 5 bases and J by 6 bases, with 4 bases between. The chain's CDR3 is CASSPPGELFF. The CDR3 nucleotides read TGTGCCAGTAGTCCGCCCGGGGAGCTGTTTTTT.

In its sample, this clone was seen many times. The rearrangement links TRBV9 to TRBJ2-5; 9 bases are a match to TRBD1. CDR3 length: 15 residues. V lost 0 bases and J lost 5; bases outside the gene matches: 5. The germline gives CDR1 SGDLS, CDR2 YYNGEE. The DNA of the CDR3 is TGTGCCAGCAGCGTAGCTACAGGGGGCAGGGAGACCCAGTACTTC. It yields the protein CASSVATGGRETQYF.

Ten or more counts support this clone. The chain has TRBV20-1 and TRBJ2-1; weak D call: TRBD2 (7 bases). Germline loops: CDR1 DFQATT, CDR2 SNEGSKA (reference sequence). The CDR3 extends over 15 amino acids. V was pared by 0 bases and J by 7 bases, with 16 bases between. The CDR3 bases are TGCAGTGCTAGAGATAAAGCGAGGGGGGGAAATGAGCAGTTCTTC. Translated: CSARDKARGGNEQFF.

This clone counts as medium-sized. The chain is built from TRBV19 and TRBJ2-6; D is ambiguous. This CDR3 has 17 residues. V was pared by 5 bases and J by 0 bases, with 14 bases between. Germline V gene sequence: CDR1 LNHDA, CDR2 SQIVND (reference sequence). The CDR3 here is CASSSYQPNSGANVLTF. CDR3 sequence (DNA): TGTGCCAGTAGTTCTTATCAGCCTAACTCTGGGGCCAACGTCCTGACTTTC.